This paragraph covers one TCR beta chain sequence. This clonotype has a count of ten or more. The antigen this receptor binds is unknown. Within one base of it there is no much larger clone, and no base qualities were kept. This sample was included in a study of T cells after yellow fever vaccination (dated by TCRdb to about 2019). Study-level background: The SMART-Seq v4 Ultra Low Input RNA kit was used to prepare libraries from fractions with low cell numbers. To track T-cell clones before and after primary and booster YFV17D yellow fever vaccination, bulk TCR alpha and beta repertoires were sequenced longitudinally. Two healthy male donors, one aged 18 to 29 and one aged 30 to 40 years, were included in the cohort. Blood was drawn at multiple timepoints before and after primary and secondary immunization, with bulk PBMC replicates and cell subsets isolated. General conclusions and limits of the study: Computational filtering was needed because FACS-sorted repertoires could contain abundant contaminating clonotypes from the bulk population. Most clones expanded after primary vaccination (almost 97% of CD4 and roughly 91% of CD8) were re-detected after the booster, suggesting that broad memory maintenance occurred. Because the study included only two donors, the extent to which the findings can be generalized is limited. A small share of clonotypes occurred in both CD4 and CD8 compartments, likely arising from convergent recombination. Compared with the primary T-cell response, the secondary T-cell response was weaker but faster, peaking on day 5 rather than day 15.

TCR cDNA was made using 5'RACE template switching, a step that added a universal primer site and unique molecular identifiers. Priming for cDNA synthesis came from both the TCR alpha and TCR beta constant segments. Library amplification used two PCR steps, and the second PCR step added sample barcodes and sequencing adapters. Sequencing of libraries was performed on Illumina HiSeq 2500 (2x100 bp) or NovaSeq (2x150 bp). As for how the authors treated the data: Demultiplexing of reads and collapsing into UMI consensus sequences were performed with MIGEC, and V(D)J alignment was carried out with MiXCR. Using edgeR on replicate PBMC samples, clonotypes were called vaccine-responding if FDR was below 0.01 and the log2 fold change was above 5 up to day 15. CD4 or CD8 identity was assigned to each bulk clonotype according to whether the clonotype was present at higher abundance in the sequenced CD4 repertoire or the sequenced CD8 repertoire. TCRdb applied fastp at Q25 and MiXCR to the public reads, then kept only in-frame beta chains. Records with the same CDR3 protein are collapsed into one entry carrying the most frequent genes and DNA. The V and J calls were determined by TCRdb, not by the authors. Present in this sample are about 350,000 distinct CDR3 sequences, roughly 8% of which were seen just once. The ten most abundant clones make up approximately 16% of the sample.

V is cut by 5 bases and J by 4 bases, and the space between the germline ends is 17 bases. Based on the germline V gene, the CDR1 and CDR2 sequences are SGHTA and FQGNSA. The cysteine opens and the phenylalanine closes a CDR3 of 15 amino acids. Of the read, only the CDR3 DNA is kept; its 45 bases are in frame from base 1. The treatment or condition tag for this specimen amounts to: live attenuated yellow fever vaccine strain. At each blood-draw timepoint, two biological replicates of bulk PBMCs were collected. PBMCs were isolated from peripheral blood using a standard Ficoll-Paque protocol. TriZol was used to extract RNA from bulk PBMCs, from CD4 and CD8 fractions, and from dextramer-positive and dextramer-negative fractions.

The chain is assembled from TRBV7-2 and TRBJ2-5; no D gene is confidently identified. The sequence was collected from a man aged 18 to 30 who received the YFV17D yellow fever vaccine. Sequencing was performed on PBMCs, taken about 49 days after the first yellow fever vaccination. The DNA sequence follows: TGTGCCAGCAGCCCCGCGGCGGCTCTACGAGAGACCCAGTACTTC. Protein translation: CASSPAAALRETQYF.